This passage covers 20 T cell receptor beta chains from one sample sequenced in a study of blood T cell repertoires in COVID-19. The assay was immunoSEQ multiplex PCR, and TCRdb's table has in-frame clones only and misses some. The table has around 250,000 clones, more than 70% seen once. Sequenced input: peripheral blood. The receptors come from a woman between 18 and 29 years old with acute or convalescent COVID-19.

The chain recombines TRBV7-9 with TRBJ2-3; 7 bases align to TRBD1. Germline V gene sequence: CDR1 SEHNR, CDR2 FQNEAQ (reference sequence). The CDR3 is 16 residues long. V trimming: 3 bases; J trimming: 1 base; junction bases outside the gene matches: 7. The CDR3 region has the DNA TGTGCCAGCAGCTTTCCCGACAGGGCCGGCACAGATACGCAGTATTTT. Translation gives CASSFPDRAGTDTQYF.

The V and J genes are TRBV4-2 and TRBJ2-5; tentative D call: TRBD2 (6 bases). CDR1 is LGHNA, CDR2 YNFKEQ, per germline. V was cut by 4 bases and J by 3 bases, with 18 bases left in between. The CDR3 runs 16 residues. This CDR3 is CASSLETGRAEETQYF. The CDR3 DNA sequence: TGTGCCAGCAGCCTGGAGACCGGGAGAGCGGAAGAGACCCAGTACTTC.

This rearrangement joins TRBV12-5 to TRBJ2-3; TRBD1 is a possible D gene (6 bases). The CDR3 has 12 residues. CDR1 is LGHNT and CDR2 is FRNRAP in the germline V gene. With 6 bases removed from V and 6 bases from J, the gap between germline ends came to 10 bases. In DNA form, the CDR3 reads TGTGCTAGTGGGAAGCAGGGGGATACGCAGTATTTT. This encodes CASGKQGDTQYF.

The rearrangement links TRBV11-2 to TRBJ1-2; no clear D. CDR1 is SGHAT, CDR2 FQNNGV, per germline. Trimming removed 1 base at V and 7 bases at J, with 13 bases between. This CDR3 region has 14 residues. CDR3 sequence reads: CASSLGLSGSGYTF. DNA for the CDR3: TGTGCCAGCAGCTTAGGGCTGTCGGGTTCTGGCTACACCTTC.

The chain employs TRBV27 and TRBJ2-6; D is ambiguous. The V end lost 3 bases, the J end lost 3 bases, and 3 bases lay between the germline ends. The CDR3 covers 13 residues. CDR1 is MNHEY and CDR2 is SMNVEV in the germline V gene (reference sequence). As DNA, the CDR3 is TGTGCCAGCAGTTTCGGTGGGGCCAACGTCCTGACTTTC. Translating gives CASSFGGANVLTF.

The rearrangement uses TRBV6-2 or TRBV6-3 and TRBJ2-7, with 10 bases fitting TRBD2. Germline CDR1 is MNHEY and CDR2 is SVGEGT. This CDR3 spans 17 amino acids. J was trimmed by 4 bases and V by 2 bases; bases with no gene match: 11. CDR3 in amino acids: CASSYVLAGVRLYEQYF. The CDR3, as DNA: TGTGCCAGCAGTTACGTCCTAGCGGGAGTTCGATTGTACGAGCAGTACTTC.

The sample holds one count of this clone. The chain couples TRBV28 to TRBJ1-3; D unresolved. V lost 5 bases to trimming and J lost 0 bases, with 11 bases between them. This CDR3 has 15 residues. Per the germline V gene, CDR1 is MDHEN and CDR2 is SYDVKM. CDR3 nucleotide sequence: TGTGCCAGCAGTCCCCTGGGGAGCTCTGGAAACACCATATATTTT. Translation: CASSPLGSSGNTIYF.

This clone has only one observation. The J gene is TRBJ1-2, the V gene TRBV30; 9 bases match TRBD1. This CDR3 is 14 amino acids long. CDR1 is GTSNPN and CDR2 is SVGIG in the germline V gene (reference sequence). V was pared by 2 bases and J by 11 bases, with 12 bases of the junction left unmatched. This chain's CDR3 is CAWSWGDREGGYTF. The CDR3 DNA is TGTGCCTGGAGTTGGGGGGACAGGGAGGGAGGGTACACCTTC.

The CDR3 DNA is TGTGCCAGCAGCCCTGGTGGGCTAGCGGGAGGAGAGACCCAGTACTTC. This gives the protein CASSPGGLAGGETQYF. The V and J genes are TRBV7-2 and TRBJ2-5, with 11 bases lining up with TRBD2. CDR3 length equals 16 residues. In germline, CDR1 is SGHTA, CDR2 FQGNSA. Unmatched junction bases numbered 9, after V lost 5 bases and J lost 4 bases.

The chain employs TRBV29-1 and TRBJ2-1; 11 nucleotides agree with TRBD2. CDR1 is SQVTM and CDR2 is ANQGSEA in the germline V gene. With V trimmed by 5 bases and J by 5 bases, 17 bases remained unmatched. The CDR3 length is 18 residues. CDR3 sequence reads: CSVTGQLKTSGINNEQFF. The DNA of the CDR3 is TGCAGCGTTACCGGGCAGTTAAAGACTAGCGGGATAAACAATGAGCAGTTCTTC.

J is TRBJ1-1 and V is TRBV5-6; D is unresolved. CDR1 is SGHDT and CDR2 is YYEEEE in the germline V gene. The V end was cut by 1 base, the J end by 1 base, with 5 bases between. The CDR3 contains 13 residues. CDR3 coding DNA: TGTGCCAGCAGCTTGCTAGGGAACACTGAAGCTTTCTTT. Its protein is CASSLLGNTEAFF. Variable domain in full (rest from reference TRBV5-6 and TRBJ1-1): DAGVTQSPTHLIKTRGQQVTLRCSPKSGHDTVSWYQQALGQGPQFIFQYYEEEERQRGNFPDRFSGHQFPNYSSELNVNALLLGDSALYLCASSLLGNTEAFFGQGTRLTVV.

The CDR3 sequence is CASSLDRVGAFF. In DNA, the CDR3 is TGTGCCAGCAGCTTGGACAGGGTTGGAGCTTTCTTT. The rearrangement joins TRBV5-8 to TRBJ1-1; the D gene is possibly TRBD1 (6 bases). Trimming took off 0 bases at V and 10 bases at J, with 10 bases between the two ends. The CDR3 totals 12 residues. From germline, CDR1 is SGHTS and CDR2 YDEGEE.

This clone was counted a single time. J is TRBJ2-7 and V is TRBV6-1; 12 bases align to TRBD2. The J segment lost 6 bases and the V segment lost 1 base, leaving 22 bases of the junction unmatched. There are 21 residues in the CDR3. Looked up from germline, CDR1 is MNHNS and CDR2 is SASEGT. CDR3 sequence (DNA): TGTGCCAGCAGTGAAGAGGGCCCTCGACTAGCGGGAGAGAATCGACTCTGCGAGCAGTACTTC. As protein: CASSEEGPRLAGENRLCEQYF.

The V and J genes are TRBV6-5 and TRBJ1-2; 9 positions agree with TRBD1. Germline CDR1 reads MNHEY; CDR2 reads SVGAGI. Germline trimming cut 6 bases from V and 8 bases from J; bases unmatched to any gene: 7. The CDR3 contains 13 residues. CDR3 amino acids: CASRPGQGGGYTF. The CDR3 DNA reads as TGTGCCAGCAGGCCGGGACAGGGAGGGGGCTACACCTTC.

This chain joins TRBV19 and TRBJ2-2, with 9 nucleotides matching TRBD1. J gave up 4 bases and V 7 bases, and 4 bases lay outside the gene matches. This CDR3 is built from 14 residues. Germline V CDR1 and CDR2: LNHDA, SQIVND (reference sequence). The CDR3 region has the DNA TGTGCCAGTACCGGACAGGGGATCACCGGGGAGCTGTTTTTT. This codes for CASTGQGITGELFF.

The gene calls are TRBV7-9 and TRBJ2-3; 8 positions match TRBD2. The ends lost 4 bases at V and 3 bases at J; junction bases unmatched: 9. CDR1 is SEHNR and CDR2 is FQNEAQ in the germline V gene (reference sequence). The CDR3 is made up of 16 amino acids. The CDR3 is CASSSTGAGGTDTQYF. Here the CDR3 DNA reads TGTGCCAGCAGCTCGACAGGCGCGGGAGGTACAGATACGCAGTATTTT. The full variable domain, in which reference TRBV7-9 and TRBJ2-3 provide the parts outside the CDR3, is DTGVSQNPRHKITKRGQNVTFRCDPISEHNRLYWYRQTLGQGPEFLTYFQNEAQLEKSRLLSDRFSAERPKGSFSTLEIQRTEQGDSAMYLCASSSTGAGGTDTQYFGPGTRLTVL.

The chain recombines TRBV29-1 with TRBJ1-2; TRBD1 agrees at 7 bases. The germline CDR1 and CDR2 sequences are SQVTM and ANQGSEA. The CDR3 is 12 residues long. The V and J ends lost 6 bases and 4 bases, in that order; junction bases with no gene match: 5. The CDR3 DNA sequence: TGCAGCGTCGAGGGACAGTCCTATGGCTACACCTTC. Translation: CSVEGQSYGYTF.

The chain carries TRBV5-4 and TRBJ2-1; 7 positions agree with TRBD2. Germline V lookup: CDR1 SGHNT, CDR2 YYREEE (reference sequence). The trim removed 1 base at V and 5 bases at J, leaving 15 bases unmatched. The CDR3 totals 18 residues. The CDR3 here is CASSLILPFREADNEQFF. CDR3 coding DNA: TGTGCCAGCAGCTTGATCCTCCCTTTCCGGGAGGCCGACAATGAGCAGTTCTTC.

The chain has TRBV28 and TRBJ2-1, with 10 bases aligning to TRBD1. J was trimmed by 9 bases and V by 11 bases; bases with no gene match: 13. In germline, CDR1 is MDHEN, CDR2 SYDVKM. The CDR3 is 14 residues long. Written as DNA, the CDR3 is TGTGCCGGAAAGACGGGGACAGGGGCGGGTGAGCAGTTCTTC. Protein sequence: CAGKTGTGAGEQFF.

This chain connects TRBV12-1 to TRBJ1-4; TRBD1 is the table's D call, not checked against the DNA. TRBV12-1 is a recognized pseudogene. This CDR3 has 14 amino acids. The CDR3 DNA reads as TGTGCCAGCAGCCTCGGGACAGGGGGGGAAAAACTGTTTTTT. Its translation is CASSLGTGGEKLFF.